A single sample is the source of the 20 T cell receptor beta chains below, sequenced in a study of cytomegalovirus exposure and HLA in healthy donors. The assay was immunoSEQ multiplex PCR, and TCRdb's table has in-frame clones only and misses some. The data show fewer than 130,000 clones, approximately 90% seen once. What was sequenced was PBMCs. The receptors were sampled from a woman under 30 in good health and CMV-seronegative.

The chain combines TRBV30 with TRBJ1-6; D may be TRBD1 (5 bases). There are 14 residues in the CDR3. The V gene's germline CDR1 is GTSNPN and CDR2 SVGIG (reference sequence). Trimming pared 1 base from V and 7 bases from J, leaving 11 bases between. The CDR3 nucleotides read TGTGCCTGGAGTGAGGGGCAGATAAATTCACCCCTCCACTTT. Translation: CAWSEGQINSPLHF.

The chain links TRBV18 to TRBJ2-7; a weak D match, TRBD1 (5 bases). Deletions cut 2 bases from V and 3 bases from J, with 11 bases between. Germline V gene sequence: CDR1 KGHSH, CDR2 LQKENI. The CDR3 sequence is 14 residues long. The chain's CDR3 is CASSPRQQFYEQYF. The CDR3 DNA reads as TGTGCCAGCTCACCAAGACAGCAATTCTACGAGCAGTACTTC.

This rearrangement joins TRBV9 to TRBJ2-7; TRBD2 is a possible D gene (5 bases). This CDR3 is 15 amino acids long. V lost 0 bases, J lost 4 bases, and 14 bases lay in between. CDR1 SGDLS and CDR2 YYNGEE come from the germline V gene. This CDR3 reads CASSVGSGLRYEQYF. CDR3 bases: TGTGCCAGCAGCGTAGGGTCTGGACTTCGATACGAGCAGTACTTC.

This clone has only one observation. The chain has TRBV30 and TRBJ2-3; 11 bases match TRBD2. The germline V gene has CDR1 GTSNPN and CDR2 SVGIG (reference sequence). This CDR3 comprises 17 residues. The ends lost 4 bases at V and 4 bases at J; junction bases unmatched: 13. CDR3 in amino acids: CAWNGLVTSGTSDTQYF. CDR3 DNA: TGTGCCTGGAACGGGTTAGTGACTAGCGGGACATCAGATACGCAGTATTTT.

The CDR3 reads CASSRPAGGEQFF. In DNA form, the CDR3 reads TGCGCCAGCAGCCGGCCAGCGGGAGGTGAGCAGTTCTTC. The chain links TRBV4-1 to TRBJ2-1; TRBD2 aligns across 9 bases. Germline CDR1 reads MGHRA; CDR2 reads YSYEKL. Trimming took 4 bases from V and 9 from J; bases not matched to a gene: 4. The length of the CDR3 is 13 residues.

The CDR3 sequence: CASSLSTSGIGFDEQFF. The CDR3 nucleotides read TGTGCCAGCAGTTTATCTACTAGCGGGATAGGATTCGATGAGCAGTTCTTC. The chain combines TRBV27 with TRBJ2-1; TRBD2 matches 10 bases. This CDR3 is 17 amino acids long. Germline lookup yields CDR1 MNHEY and CDR2 SMNVEV (reference sequence). V dropped 0 bases and J dropped 8; count of bases not matched to a gene: 10.

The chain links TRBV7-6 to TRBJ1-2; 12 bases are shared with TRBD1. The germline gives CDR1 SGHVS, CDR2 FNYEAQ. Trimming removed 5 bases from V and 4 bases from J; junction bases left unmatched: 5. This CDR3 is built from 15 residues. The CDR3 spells CASSAGTGGGYGYTF. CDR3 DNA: TGTGCCAGCAGCGCCGGGACAGGGGGCGGCTATGGCTACACCTTC.

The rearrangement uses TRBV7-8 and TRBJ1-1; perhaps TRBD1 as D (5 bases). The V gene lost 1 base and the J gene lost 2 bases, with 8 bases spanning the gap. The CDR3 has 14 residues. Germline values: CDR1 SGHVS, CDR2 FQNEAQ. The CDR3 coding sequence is TGTGCCAGCAGCTTAGGCAGGACAAACACTGAAGCTTTCTTT. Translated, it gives CASSLGRTNTEAFF.

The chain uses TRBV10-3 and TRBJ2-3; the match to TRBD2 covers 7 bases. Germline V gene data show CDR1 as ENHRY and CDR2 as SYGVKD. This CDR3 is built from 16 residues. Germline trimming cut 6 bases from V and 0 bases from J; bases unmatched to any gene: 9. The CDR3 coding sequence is TGTGCCATCAGAACTAGCGACCCCCGGAGCACAGATACGCAGTATTTT. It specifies CAIRTSDPRSTDTQYF.

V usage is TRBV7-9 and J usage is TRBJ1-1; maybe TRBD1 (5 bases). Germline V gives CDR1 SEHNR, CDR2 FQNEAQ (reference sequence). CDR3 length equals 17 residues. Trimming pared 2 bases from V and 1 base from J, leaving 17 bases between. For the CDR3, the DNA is TGTGCCAGCAGCTTATCCATTTCAGGGAGGGGGAACACTGAAGCTTTCTTT. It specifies CASSLSISGRGNTEAFF.

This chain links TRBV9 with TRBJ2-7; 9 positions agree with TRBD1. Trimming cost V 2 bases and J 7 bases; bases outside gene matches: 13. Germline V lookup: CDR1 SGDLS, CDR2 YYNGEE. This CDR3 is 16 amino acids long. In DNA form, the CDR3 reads TGTGCCAGCAGCGTCGGGACAGGGATTGGAGTGGGTGAGCAGTACTTC. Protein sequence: CASSVGTGIGVGEQYF. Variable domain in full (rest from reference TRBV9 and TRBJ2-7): DSGVTQTPKHLITATGQRVTLRCSPRSGDLSVYWYQQSLDQGLQFLIQYYNGEERAKGNILERFSAQQFPDLHSELNLSSLELGDSALYFCASSVGTGIGVGEQYFGPGTRLTVT.

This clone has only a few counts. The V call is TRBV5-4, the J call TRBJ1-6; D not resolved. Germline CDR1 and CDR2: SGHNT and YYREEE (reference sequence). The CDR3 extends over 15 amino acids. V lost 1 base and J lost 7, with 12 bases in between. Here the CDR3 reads CASSLPETGNSPLHF. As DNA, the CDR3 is TGTGCCAGCAGCTTGCCCGAGACTGGAAATTCACCCCTCCACTTT.

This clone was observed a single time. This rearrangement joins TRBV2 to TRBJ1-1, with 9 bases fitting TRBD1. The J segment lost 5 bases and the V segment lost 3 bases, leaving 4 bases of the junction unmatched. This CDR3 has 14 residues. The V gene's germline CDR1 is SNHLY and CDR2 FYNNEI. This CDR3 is CASSDTGGWTEAFF. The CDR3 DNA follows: TGTGCCAGCAGTGATACAGGGGGCTGGACTGAAGCTTTCTTT.

CDR3 in amino acids: CASSLSLRGQDEQYF. Written as DNA, the CDR3 is TGTGCCAGCAGCTTAAGTCTCAGGGGGCAGGACGAGCAGTACTTC. This chain uses TRBV11-2 with TRBJ2-7; 8 bases match TRBD1. Per the germline V gene, CDR1 is SGHAT and CDR2 is FQNNGV. With V trimmed by 2 bases and J by 5 bases, 8 bases remained unmatched. The CDR3 totals 15 residues. Using reference TRBV11-2 and TRBJ2-7 for the parts outside the CDR3, the full variable domain is EAGVAQSPRYKIIEKRQSVAFWCNPISGHATLYWYQQILGQGPKLLIQFQNNGVVDDSQLPKDRFSAERLKGVDSTLKIQPAKLEDSAVYLCASSLSLRGQDEQYFGPGTRLTVT.

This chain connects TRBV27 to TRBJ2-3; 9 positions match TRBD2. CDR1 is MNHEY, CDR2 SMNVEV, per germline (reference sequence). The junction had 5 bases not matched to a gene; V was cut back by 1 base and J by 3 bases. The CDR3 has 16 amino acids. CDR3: CASSLFAGGTTDTQYF. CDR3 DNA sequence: TGTGCCAGCAGTTTATTTGCGGGAGGGACTACAGATACGCAGTATTTT.

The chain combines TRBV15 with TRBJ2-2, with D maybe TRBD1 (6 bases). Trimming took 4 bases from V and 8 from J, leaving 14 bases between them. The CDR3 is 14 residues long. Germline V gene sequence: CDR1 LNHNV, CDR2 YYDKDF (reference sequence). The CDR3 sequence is CATSTTSGTGELFF. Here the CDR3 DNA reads TGTGCCACCAGCACCACCTCAGGGACAGGGGAGCTGTTTTTT.

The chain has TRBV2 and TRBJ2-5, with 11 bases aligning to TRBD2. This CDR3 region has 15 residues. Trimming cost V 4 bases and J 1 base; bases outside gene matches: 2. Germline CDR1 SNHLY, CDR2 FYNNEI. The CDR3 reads CASSALAGGQETQYF. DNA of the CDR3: TGTGCCAGCAGTGCCCTAGCGGGGGGCCAAGAGACCCAGTACTTC.

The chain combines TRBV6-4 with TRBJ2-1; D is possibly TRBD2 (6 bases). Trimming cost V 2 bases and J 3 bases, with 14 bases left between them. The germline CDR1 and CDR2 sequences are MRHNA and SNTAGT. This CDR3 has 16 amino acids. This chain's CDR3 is CASSDQESTSYNEQFF. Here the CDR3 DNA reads TGTGCCAGCAGTGACCAGGAATCGACTAGCTACAATGAGCAGTTCTTC.

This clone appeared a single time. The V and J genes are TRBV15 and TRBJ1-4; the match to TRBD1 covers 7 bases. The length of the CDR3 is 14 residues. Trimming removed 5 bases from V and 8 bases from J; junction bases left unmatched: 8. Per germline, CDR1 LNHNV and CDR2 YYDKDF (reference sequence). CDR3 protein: CATSGDRLGEKLFF. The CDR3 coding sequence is TGTGCCACCAGCGGGGACAGATTGGGGGAAAAACTGTTTTTT.

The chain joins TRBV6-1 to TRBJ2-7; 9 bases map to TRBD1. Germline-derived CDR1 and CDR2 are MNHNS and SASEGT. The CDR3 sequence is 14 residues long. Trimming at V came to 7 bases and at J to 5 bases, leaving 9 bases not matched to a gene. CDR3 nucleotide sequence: TGTGCCAGCAACCCCGGGACAGGGAACAACGAGCAGTACTTC. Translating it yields CASNPGTGNNEQYF.